This T cell receptor (beta chain) was documented in a study of blood T cell repertoires in COVID-19. Germline V gene lookup returns CDR1 SGHRS and CDR2 YFSETQ. Trimming removed 4 bases from V and 6 bases from J, with 22 bases in between. This CDR3 spans 16 amino acids. Per the authors' pipeline: Counts of nucleated cells, estimated from reference gene primer amplification, were obtained. Assay: immunoSEQ multiplex PCR; the TCRdb copy retains only in-frame clones and omits some. V, J and clone size are taken as reported in that table, and D and trimming were inferred from the DNA itself. This table has 200,000 to 250,000 clones, approximately 84% appearing once. The count of this clone is one.

The chain employs TRBV5-1 and TRBJ1-2; D is perhaps TRBD1 (6 bases). Sequences were obtained from peripheral blood. The source of this sequence is a man aged 45-65 years with acute or convalescent COVID-19. The CDR3 DNA follows: TGCGCCAGCAGCCCCAGCTCGGGGGGCAGTCGGGATGGCTACACCTTC. It codes for CASSPSSGGSRDGYTF.